This T cell receptor beta chain originates from a study of blood T cell repertoires in COVID-19. This clone was picked up one time. Clones were sequenced by immunoSEQ multiplex PCR, and TCRdb holds only the in-frame ones, with some missing. This repertoire shows roughly 350,000 clones, 88% found once; its top ten account for approximately 4%. This TCR was recovered from a woman aged 50 to 65 with active or convalescent COVID-19. The sequenced sample consisted of peripheral blood.

The CDR3 coding sequence is TGTGCCATCAGGGGCGGAGGAAACACTGAAGCTTTCTTT. Translation: CAIRGGGNTEAFF. The J gene is TRBJ1-1, the V gene TRBV10-3; D uncertain. Germline values: CDR1 ENHRY, CDR2 SYGVKD. The CDR3 is made up of 13 amino acids. Trimming removed 6 bases at V and 2 bases at J, with 10 bases between.